These 16 T cell receptor beta chains were all obtained from the same sample, sequenced in a study of cytomegalovirus exposure and HLA in healthy donors. 60 Vbeta and 13 Jbeta primers were used in PCR. This table comes from immunoSEQ multiplex PCR, and its TCRdb copy is limited to in-frame clones, with some not included. The top ten hold approximately 2.3% of the sample, which has more than 120,000 clones, 82% seen once. Sequences were obtained from PBMCs. The origin of the receptors is a male donor in good health and CMV-seronegative.

This clone showed up just a few times. The rearrangement uses TRBV7-3 and TRBJ2-1; no definite D call. V lost 5 bases to trimming and J lost 7 bases, with 15 bases between them. The CDR3 loop spans 14 amino acids. Germline CDR1 reads SGHTA; CDR2 reads FQGTGA. The CDR3 DNA is TGTGCCAGCAGCCCTCAGGCATCCGGAAATGAGCAGTTCTTC. Amino acid sequence: CASSPQASGNEQFF.

The chain recombines TRBV28 with TRBJ1-2, with a possible D match to TRBD1 (5 bases). The germline V gene encodes CDR1 MDHEN and CDR2 SYDVKM. V shed 6 bases and J shed 5 bases, with 13 bases lying between them. This CDR3 region has 13 residues. CDR3 DNA sequence: TGTGCCAGCAGCCTCGGGGGAAGATATGGCTACACCTTC. It specifies CASSLGGRYGYTF.

This clone was recorded a few times. The V call is TRBV5-5, the J call TRBJ2-5; the D gene is possibly TRBD1 (6 bases). The germline V gene has CDR1 SGHKS and CDR2 YYEKEE (reference sequence). V shed 1 base and J shed 5 bases, with 12 bases lying between them. The CDR3 sequence is 14 residues long. Written as DNA, the CDR3 is TGTGCCAGCAGCTTGAAACAGGGCAGGGAGACCCAGTACTTC. It codes for CASSLKQGRETQYF.

With respect to this clone: One end of the junction fails to match germline, which may point to a read error. The chain recombines TRBV7-9 with TRBJ2-7; the match to TRBD2 covers 7 bases. This CDR3 spans 16 amino acids. Germline CDR1 is SEHNR and CDR2 is FQNEAQ (reference sequence). CDR3 residues: CASSLAPGGMTYGQYF. CDR3 DNA sequence: TGTGCCAGCAGCTTAGCGCCCGGGGGGATGACCTACGGGCAGTACTTC.

The V and J genes are TRBV5-4 and TRBJ2-1, with 8 bases that match TRBD1. The CDR3 extends over 15 amino acids. Germline V CDR1 and CDR2: SGHNT, YYREEE (reference sequence). Unmatched junction bases numbered 8, after V lost 3 bases and J lost 6 bases. CDR3 DNA sequence: TGTGCCAGCAGCTCGAGAGACAGGGGTTTCAATGAGCAGTTCTTC. Protein sequence: CASSSRDRGFNEQFF.

This clone was found a few times. This chain links TRBV5-1 with TRBJ2-1; 8 nucleotides agree with TRBD2. J was trimmed by 7 bases and V by 5 bases; bases with no gene match: 11. The germline CDR1 and CDR2 sequences are SGHRS and YFSETQ. This CDR3 region has 15 residues. The CDR3 nucleotides read TGCGCCAGCAGGAATAGCGGGACGCGTCTTAATGAGCAGTTCTTC. This sequence encodes CASRNSGTRLNEQFF.

The table lists this clone with a few counts. This sequence joins TRBV15 and TRBJ2-7; D remains unclear. Germline CDR1 LNHNV, CDR2 YYDKDF (reference sequence). V dropped 3 bases and J dropped 5 bases, with 11 bases sitting between them. This CDR3 region has 13 residues. CDR3 region: CATSSSAWHEQYF. The CDR3 nucleotides read TGTGCCACCAGCAGCAGCGCGTGGCACGAGCAGTACTTC.

In this sample, this clone turned up a few times. The chain is built from TRBV7-8 and TRBJ2-2, with TRBD2 as a possible D gene (6 bases). The CDR3 runs to 17 residues. Germline V lookup: CDR1 SGHVS, CDR2 FQNEAQ. V lost 6 bases, J lost 0 bases, and 17 bases lay in between. CDR3 residues: CASSFTIAGTNTGELFF. The DNA for the CDR3 is TGTGCCAGCAGTTTTACGATTGCGGGAACGAACACCGGGGAGCTGTTTTTT.

This clone came up once. V gene TRBV11-2 combines with J gene TRBJ2-2; TRBD2 matches at 14 bases. CDR1 and CDR2 (germline): SGHAT, FQNNGV. The CDR3 consists of 16 residues. V gave up 5 bases and J gave up 7 bases; unmatched junction bases: 6. The CDR3 loop reads CASSKGTSGSYGELFF. For the CDR3, the DNA is TGTGCCAGCAGCAAAGGGACTAGCGGGAGTTACGGGGAGCTGTTTTTT. Supplemented by reference TRBV11-2 and TRBJ2-2, the full variable domain reads EAGVAQSPRYKIIEKRQSVAFWCNPISGHATLYWYQQILGQGPKLLIQFQNNGVVDDSQLPKDRFSAERLKGVDSTLKIQPAKLEDSAVYLCASSKGTSGSYGELFFGEGSRLTVL.

The genes are TRBV6-5 and TRBJ2-3, with D hard to call. The V and J ends lost 10 bases and 4 bases respectively, with 21 bases between them. The CDR3 totals 15 residues. Looked up from germline, CDR1 is MNHEY and CDR2 is SVGAGI. In DNA form, the CDR3 reads TGTGCCACCCAGTTATCTTTCGAGGCGGCAGATACGCAGTATTTT. Amino acids: CATQLSFEAADTQYF.

The V call is TRBV11-2, the J call TRBJ2-2; D might be TRBD2 (5 bases). The CDR3 is made up of 12 amino acids. CDR1 is SGHAT and CDR2 is FQNNGV in the germline V gene. V was cut by 10 bases and J by 5 bases, with 11 bases left in between. In DNA form, the CDR3 reads TGTGCCACCCGCCCGGGAACCGGGGAGCTGTTTTTT. Protein product: CATRPGTGELFF.

The V and J genes are TRBV19 and TRBJ2-2; no reliable D call. V was shortened by 7 bases and J by 1 base, with 7 bases between the two germline ends. CDR3 length: 13 amino acids. Germline CDR1 reads LNHDA; CDR2 reads SQIVND (reference sequence). CDR3 in amino acids: CASNPQNTGELFF. In DNA, the CDR3 is TGTGCCAGTAATCCCCAGAACACCGGGGAGCTGTTTTTT.

The genes are TRBV9 and TRBJ2-2; 10 positions agree with TRBD1. The CDR3 spans 15 residues. Germline-derived CDR1 and CDR2 are SGDLS and YYNGEE. With V trimmed by 4 bases and J by 5 bases, 5 bases remained unmatched. The CDR3 is CASSPRTGGTGELFF. The CDR3, as DNA: TGTGCCAGCAGCCCCCGGACAGGGGGGACCGGGGAGCTGTTTTTT.

The chain couples TRBV6-5 to TRBJ2-5; 12 nucleotides agree with TRBD2. V lost 2 bases to trimming and J lost 4 bases; unmatched junction nucleotides: 2. Per germline, CDR1 MNHEY and CDR2 SVGAGI. The CDR3 loop spans 15 amino acids. The CDR3 loop is CASSYGGLAGETQYF. In DNA, the CDR3 is TGTGCCAGCAGTTACGGGGGACTAGCGGGAGAGACCCAGTACTTC.

The gene calls are TRBV7-2 and TRBJ2-1; possible D gene TRBD2, 5 bases. The CDR3 consists of 15 residues. Germline CDR1 and CDR2: SGHTA and FQGNSA. Trimming took 2 bases from V and 7 from J, leaving 15 bases between them. Here the CDR3 DNA reads TGTGCCAGCAGCTTACGGGGAGCGCGATGGAATGAGCAGTTCTTC. Amino acid sequence: CASSLRGARWNEQFF.

The CDR3 DNA sequence: TGCAGCGTTGAGGGGGACAGGGGGCATGAAGATACGCAGTATTTT. Amino acid sequence: CSVEGDRGHEDTQYF. The chain carries TRBV29-1 and TRBJ2-3; 12 nucleotides line up with TRBD1. The CDR3 totals 15 residues. Germline CDR1 SQVTM, CDR2 ANQGSEA. J lost 5 bases, V lost 3 bases, and 6 bases had no gene match.